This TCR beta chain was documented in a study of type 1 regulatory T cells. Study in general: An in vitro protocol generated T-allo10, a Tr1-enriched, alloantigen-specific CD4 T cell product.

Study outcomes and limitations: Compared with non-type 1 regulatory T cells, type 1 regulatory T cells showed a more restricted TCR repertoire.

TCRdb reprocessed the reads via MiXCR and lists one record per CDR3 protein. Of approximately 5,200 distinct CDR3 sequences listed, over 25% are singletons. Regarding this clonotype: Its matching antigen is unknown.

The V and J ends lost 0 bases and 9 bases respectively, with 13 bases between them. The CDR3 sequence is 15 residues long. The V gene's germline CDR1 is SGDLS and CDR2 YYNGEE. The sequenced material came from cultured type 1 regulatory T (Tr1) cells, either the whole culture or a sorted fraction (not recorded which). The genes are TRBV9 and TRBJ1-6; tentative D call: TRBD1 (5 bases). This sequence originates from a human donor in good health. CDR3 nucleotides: TGTGCCAGCAGCGTAGCGGGGGTGGGGAGTTCACCCCTCCACTTT. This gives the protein CASSVAGVGSSPLHF.